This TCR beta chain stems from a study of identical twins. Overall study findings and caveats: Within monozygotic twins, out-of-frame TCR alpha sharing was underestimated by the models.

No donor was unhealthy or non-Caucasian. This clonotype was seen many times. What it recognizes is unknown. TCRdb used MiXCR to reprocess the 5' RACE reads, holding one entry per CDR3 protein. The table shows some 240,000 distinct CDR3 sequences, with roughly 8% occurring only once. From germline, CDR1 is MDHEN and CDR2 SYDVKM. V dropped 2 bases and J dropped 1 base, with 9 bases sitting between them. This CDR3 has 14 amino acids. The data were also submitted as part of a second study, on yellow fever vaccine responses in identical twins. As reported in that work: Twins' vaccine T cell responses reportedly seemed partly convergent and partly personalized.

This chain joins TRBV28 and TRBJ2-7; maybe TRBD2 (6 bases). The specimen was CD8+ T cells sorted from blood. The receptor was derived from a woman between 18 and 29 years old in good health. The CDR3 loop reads CASSLPTRSYEQYF. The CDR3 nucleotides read TGTGCCAGCAGTTTACCGACTAGATCCTACGAGCAGTACTTC.